The rows below give T cell receptor beta chains drawn from one sample of a study of blood T cell repertoires in COVID-19. Only in-frame clones appear in the TCRdb table, and some are missing; sequencing was by immunoSEQ multiplex PCR. Of 85,000 to 100,000 clones detected, under 85% appear once; the ten largest clones hold 24%. Sequencing input: peripheral blood. The receptors derive from a human donor in a cohort sampled during active COVID-19. Both conserved end residues are part of each CDR3. The D gene is left open where the match is weak. Rows give clone size only sometimes, using once, few, many, or a class for an expanded clone.

j_gene: TRBJ2-3
d_gene: NA
v_gene: TRBV6-5
abundance: once
CDR3aa: CASSRTGEPTDTQYF
CDR3nt: TGTGCCAGCAGTAGAACGGGAGAACCCACAGATACGCAGTATTTT

j_gene: TRBJ1-1
d_gene: NA
v_gene: TRBV3-1/TRBV3-2
abundance: NA
CDR3aa: CASSHPGTEAFF
CDR3nt: TGTGCCAGCAGCCACCCGGGGACAGAAGCTTTCTTT

j_gene: TRBJ2-3
d_gene: NA
v_gene: TRBV11-2
abundance: NA
CDR3aa: CASSFGTGSDTQYF
CDR3nt: TGTGCCAGCAGCTTCGGGACTGGTAGCGATACGCAGTATTTT

j_gene: TRBJ2-1
d_gene: TRBD2
v_gene: TRBV4-1
abundance: NA
CDR3aa: CASRAGEGYEQFF
CDR3nt: TGCGCCAGCAGGGCGGGAGAGGGGTATGAGCAGTTCTTC

j_gene: TRBJ1-3
d_gene: TRBD1
v_gene: TRBV13
abundance: NA
CDR3aa: CASSPRQGSISGNTIYF
CDR3nt: TGTGCCAGCAGCCCCCGACAGGGTTCGATTTCTGGAAACACCATATATTTT

j_gene: TRBJ2-3
d_gene: NA
v_gene: TRBV10-1
abundance: NA
CDR3aa: CASSGYTDTQYF
CDR3nt: TGCGCCAGCAGTGGCTACACAGATACGCAGTATTTT

j_gene: TRBJ1-1
d_gene: NA
v_gene: TRBV27
abundance: NA
CDR3aa: CASSLAGSSTEAFF
CDR3nt: TGTGCCAGCAGTTTGGCAGGGTCCAGCACTGAAGCTTTCTTT

j_gene: TRBJ2-7
d_gene: NA
v_gene: TRBV28
abundance: NA
CDR3aa: CASRAGATQYF
CDR3nt: TGTGCCAGCAGGGCAGGGGCCACGCAGTACTTC

j_gene: TRBJ1-3
d_gene: TRBD1
v_gene: TRBV3-1/TRBV3-2
abundance: NA
CDR3aa: CASSQDLSGTARLEGGNTIYF
CDR3nt: TGTGCCAGCAGCCAAGACCTATCAGGGACAGCTCGCCTTGAAGGTGGAAACACCATATATTTT

j_gene: TRBJ2-5
d_gene: TRBD1
v_gene: TRBV9
abundance: NA
CDR3aa: CASSVAPQVGTGLQETQYF
CDR3nt: TGTGCCAGCAGCGTAGCCCCCCAGGTTGGGACAGGGCTCCAAGAGACCCAGTACTTC

j_gene: TRBJ1-4
d_gene: NA
v_gene: TRBV20-1
abundance: NA
CDR3aa: CSASGSNEKLFF
CDR3nt: TGCAGTGCTAGTGGGAGTAATGAAAAACTGTTTTTT

j_gene: TRBJ2-1
d_gene: TRBD2
v_gene: TRBV11-2
abundance: once
CDR3aa: CASSLLTGLAGSSYNEQFF
CDR3nt: TGTGCCAGCAGCCTCCTTACCGGGCTAGCGGGGAGCTCCTACAATGAGCAGTTCTTC

j_gene: TRBJ2-3
d_gene: TRBD2
v_gene: TRBV5-1
abundance: NA
CDR3aa: CASSAGTSGGKDTQYF
CDR3nt: TGCGCCAGCAGCGCCGGGACTAGCGGGGGGAAAGATACGCAGTATTTT

j_gene: TRBJ1-6
d_gene: TRBD1
v_gene: TRBV5-4
abundance: NA
CDR3aa: CASSAKDRDRRGFDNSPLHF
CDR3nt: TGTGCCAGCAGCGCCAAGGACCGGGACAGGAGGGGTTTTGACAATTCACCCCTCCACTTT

j_gene: TRBJ1-6
d_gene: NA
v_gene: TRBV6-2/TRBV6-3
abundance: NA
CDR3aa: CASSPDRRNNSPLHF
CDR3nt: TGTGCCAGCAGTCCCGACAGGAGGAATAATTCACCCCTCCACTTT

j_gene: TRBJ2-7
d_gene: NA
v_gene: TRBV5-1
abundance: NA
CDR3aa: CASSQEPGVYEQYF
CDR3nt: TGCGCCAGCAGCCAAGAGCCAGGGGTCTACGAGCAGTACTTC

j_gene: TRBJ1-3
d_gene: NA
v_gene: TRBV2
abundance: NA
CDR3aa: CASKGRGRNTIYF
CDR3nt: TGTGCCAGCAAAGGGAGGGGTAGAAACACCATATATTTT

j_gene: TRBJ2-7
d_gene: TRBD1
v_gene: TRBV6-5
abundance: NA
CDR3aa: CASSYTDRGNAEQYF
CDR3nt: TGTGCCAGCAGCTACACGGACAGGGGGAATGCCGAGCAGTACTTC

j_gene: TRBJ1-5
d_gene: TRBD1
v_gene: TRBV6-5
abundance: NA
CDR3aa: CASSWDRGQPQHF
CDR3nt: TGTGCCAGCAGCTGGGACAGGGGTCAGCCCCAGCATTTT

j_gene: TRBJ1-2
d_gene: NA
v_gene: TRBV3-1/TRBV3-2
abundance: NA
CDR3aa: CASSQDTQGKRYGYTF
CDR3nt: TGTGCCAGCAGCCAAGATACCCAGGGTAAACGGTATGGCTACACCTTC

j_gene: TRBJ2-1
d_gene: TRBD2
v_gene: TRBV7-2
abundance: NA
CDR3aa: CASSPVPSGGDNEQFF
CDR3nt: TGTGCCAGCAGCCCGGTTCCCAGCGGGGGGGACAATGAGCAGTTCTTC

j_gene: TRBJ1-5
d_gene: NA
v_gene: TRBV3-1/TRBV3-2
abundance: NA
CDR3aa: CASSRGRGNQPQHF
CDR3nt: TGTGCCAGCAGCCGGGGGAGGGGCAATCAGCCCCAGCATTTT

j_gene: TRBJ2-1
d_gene: TRBD2
v_gene: TRBV19
abundance: NA
CDR3aa: CASSASGRDEQFF
CDR3nt: TGTGCCAGTAGCGCTAGCGGGAGGGATGAGCAGTTCTTC

j_gene: TRBJ1-3
d_gene: TRBD1
v_gene: TRBV29-1
abundance: once
CDR3aa: CSVVVGTGKHF
CDR3nt: TGCAGCGTTGTGGTCGGGACAGGGAAGCATTTT